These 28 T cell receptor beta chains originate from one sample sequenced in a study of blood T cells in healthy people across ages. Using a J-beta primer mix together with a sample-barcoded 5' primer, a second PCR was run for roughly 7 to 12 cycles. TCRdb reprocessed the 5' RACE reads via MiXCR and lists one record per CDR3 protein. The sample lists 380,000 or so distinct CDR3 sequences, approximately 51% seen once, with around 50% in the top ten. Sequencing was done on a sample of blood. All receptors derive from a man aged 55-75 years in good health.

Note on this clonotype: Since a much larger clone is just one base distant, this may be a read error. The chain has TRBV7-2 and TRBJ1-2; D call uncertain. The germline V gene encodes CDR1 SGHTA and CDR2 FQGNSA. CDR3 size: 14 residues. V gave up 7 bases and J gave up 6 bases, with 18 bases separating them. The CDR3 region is CASNSQLRRDGYTF. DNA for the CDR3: TGTGCCAGCAACTCGCAACTTAGACGGGATGGCTACACCTTC.

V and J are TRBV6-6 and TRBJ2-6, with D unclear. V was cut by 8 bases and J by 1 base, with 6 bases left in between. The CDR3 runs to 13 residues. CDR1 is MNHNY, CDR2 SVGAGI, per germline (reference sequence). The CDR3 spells CASELSGANVLTF. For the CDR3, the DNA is TGTGCCAGCGAATTATCTGGGGCCAACGTCCTGACTTTC.

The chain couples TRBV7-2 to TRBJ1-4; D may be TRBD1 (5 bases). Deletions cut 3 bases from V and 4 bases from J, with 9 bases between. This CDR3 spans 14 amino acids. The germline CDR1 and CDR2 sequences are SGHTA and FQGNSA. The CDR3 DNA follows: TGTGCCAGCAGCTTGTCAGGGTATAATGAAAAACTGTTTTTT. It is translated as CASSLSGYNEKLFF.

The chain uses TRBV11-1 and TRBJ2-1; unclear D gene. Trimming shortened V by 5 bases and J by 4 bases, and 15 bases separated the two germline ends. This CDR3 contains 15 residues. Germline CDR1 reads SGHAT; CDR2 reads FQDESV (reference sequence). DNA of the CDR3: TGTGCCAGCAGCGTGGGCCAGGATGTATACAATGAGCAGTTCTTC. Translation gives CASSVGQDVYNEQFF.

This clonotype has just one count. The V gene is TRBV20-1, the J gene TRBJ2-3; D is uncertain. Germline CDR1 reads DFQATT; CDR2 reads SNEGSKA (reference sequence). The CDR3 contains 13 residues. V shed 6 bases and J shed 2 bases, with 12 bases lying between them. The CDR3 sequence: CSAGRHSTDTQYF. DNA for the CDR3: TGCAGTGCCGGGCGACATTCCACAGATACGCAGTATTTT.

This chain's CDR3 is CAWAGGPQETQYF. CDR3 nucleotide sequence: TGTGCCTGGGCCGGGGGACCACAAGAGACCCAGTACTTC. The chain uses TRBV30 and TRBJ2-5, with D maybe TRBD2 (6 bases). The germline V and J ends were trimmed by 5 bases and 2 bases, with 12 bases remaining between them. This CDR3 comprises 13 residues. Germline V gene data show CDR1 as GTSNPN and CDR2 as SVGIG (reference sequence).

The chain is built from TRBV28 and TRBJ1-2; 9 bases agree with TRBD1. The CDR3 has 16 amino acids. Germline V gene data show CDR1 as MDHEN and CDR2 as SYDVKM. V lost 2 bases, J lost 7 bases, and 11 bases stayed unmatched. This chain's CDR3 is CASSLRPGTGLGGYTF. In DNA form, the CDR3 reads TGTGCCAGCAGTTTACGTCCCGGGACAGGGCTTGGTGGCTACACCTTC.

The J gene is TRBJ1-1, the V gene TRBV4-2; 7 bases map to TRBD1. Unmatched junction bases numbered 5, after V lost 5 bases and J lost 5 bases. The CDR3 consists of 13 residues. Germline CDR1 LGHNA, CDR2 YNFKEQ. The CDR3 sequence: CASSSDRDTEAFF. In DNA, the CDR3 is TGTGCCAGCAGCTCCGACAGGGATACTGAAGCTTTCTTT.

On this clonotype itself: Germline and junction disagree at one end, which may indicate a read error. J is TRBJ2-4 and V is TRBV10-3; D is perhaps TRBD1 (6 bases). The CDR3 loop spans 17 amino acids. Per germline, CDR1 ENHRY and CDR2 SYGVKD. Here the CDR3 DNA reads TGTGCCATCAGTGAGGCCTCAGGGGAAGGAGCCAAAAACATGCAGTACTTC. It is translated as CAISEASGEGAKNMQYF.

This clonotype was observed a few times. The CDR3 sequence: CASSPTGRTGELFF. CDR3 nucleotide sequence: TGTGCCAGCTCACCTACAGGGCGGACCGGGGAGCTGTTTTTT. The genes are TRBV18 and TRBJ2-2; weak D call: TRBD1 (6 bases). The CDR3 extends over 14 amino acids. In germline, CDR1 is KGHSH, CDR2 LQKENI. Trimming pared 3 bases from V and 5 bases from J, leaving 10 bases between.

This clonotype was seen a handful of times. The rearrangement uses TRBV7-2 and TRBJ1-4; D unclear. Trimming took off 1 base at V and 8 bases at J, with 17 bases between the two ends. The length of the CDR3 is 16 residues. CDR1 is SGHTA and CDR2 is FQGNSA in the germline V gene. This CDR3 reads CASSLDPWNGVEKLFF. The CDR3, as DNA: TGTGCCAGCAGCTTAGACCCGTGGAACGGGGTGGAAAAACTGTTTTTT. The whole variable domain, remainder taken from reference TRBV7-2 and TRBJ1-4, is GAGVSQSPSNKVTEKGKDVELRCDPISGHTALYWYRQSLGQGLEFLIYFQGNSAPDKSGLPSDRFSAERTGGSVSTLTIQRTQQEDSAVYLCASSLDPWNGVEKLFFGSGTQLSVL.

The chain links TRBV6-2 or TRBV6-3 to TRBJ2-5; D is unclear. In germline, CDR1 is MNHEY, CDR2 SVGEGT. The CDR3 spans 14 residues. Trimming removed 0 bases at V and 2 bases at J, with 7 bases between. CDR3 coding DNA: TGTGCCAGCAGTTACTCTGACGTTCAAGAGACCCAGTACTTC. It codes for CASSYSDVQETQYF.

The DNA of the CDR3 is TGTGCCAGCAGTTACTCAAGTCCCTACGAGCAGTACTTC. Amino acid sequence: CASSYSSPYEQYF. J is TRBJ2-7 and V is TRBV6-2 or TRBV6-3; D is uncertain. Between the trimmed V and J ends, which lost 0 bases and 2 bases, there was a span of 5 bases. Germline V gene sequence: CDR1 MNHEY, CDR2 SVGEGT. The CDR3 extends over 13 amino acids.

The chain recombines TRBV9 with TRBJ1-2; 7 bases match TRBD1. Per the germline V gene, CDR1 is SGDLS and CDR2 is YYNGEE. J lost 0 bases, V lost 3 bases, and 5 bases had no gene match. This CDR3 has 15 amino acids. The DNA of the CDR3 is TGTGCCAGCAGCGCGGGACAGACTACTAACTATGGCTACACCTTC. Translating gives CASSAGQTTNYGYTF.

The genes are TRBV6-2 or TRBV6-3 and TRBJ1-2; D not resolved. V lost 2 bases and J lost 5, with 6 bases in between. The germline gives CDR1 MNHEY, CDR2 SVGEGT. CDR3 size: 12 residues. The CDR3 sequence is CASSYGGYGYTF. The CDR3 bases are TGTGCCAGCAGTTACGGAGGGTATGGCTACACCTTC.

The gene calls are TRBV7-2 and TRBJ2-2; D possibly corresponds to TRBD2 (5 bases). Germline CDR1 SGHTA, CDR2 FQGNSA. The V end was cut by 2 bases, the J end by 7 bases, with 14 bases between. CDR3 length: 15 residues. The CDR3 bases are TGTGCCAGCAGCTTACAATTCGCCGGGATCGGGGAGCTGTTTTTT. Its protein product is CASSLQFAGIGELFF.

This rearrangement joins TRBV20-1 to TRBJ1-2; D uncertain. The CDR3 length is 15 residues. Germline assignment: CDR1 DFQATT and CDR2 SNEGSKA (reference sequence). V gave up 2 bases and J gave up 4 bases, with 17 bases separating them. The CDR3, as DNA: TGCAGTGCTAGAAAAACAAGCGAGCCCAGCTATGGCTACACCTTC. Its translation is CSARKTSEPSYGYTF.

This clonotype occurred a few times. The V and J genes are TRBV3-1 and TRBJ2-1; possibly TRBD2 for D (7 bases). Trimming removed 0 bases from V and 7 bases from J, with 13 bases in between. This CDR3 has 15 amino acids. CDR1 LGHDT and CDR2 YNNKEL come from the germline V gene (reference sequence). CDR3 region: CASSQEVGGGNEQFF. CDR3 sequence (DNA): TGTGCCAGCAGCCAAGAGGTAGGGGGGGGTAATGAGCAGTTCTTC.

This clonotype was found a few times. The CDR3 here is CASSSTYSTGELFF. CDR3 DNA: TGTGCCAGCAGTTCGACCTACAGCACCGGGGAGCTGTTTTTT. The V gene is TRBV6-5, the J gene TRBJ2-2; D unclear. V lost 4 bases to trimming and J lost 4 bases, with 10 bases between them. There are 14 residues in the CDR3. Per the germline V gene, CDR1 is MNHEY and CDR2 is SVGAGI.

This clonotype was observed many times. CDR3 bases: TGCAGTGCCCAACCCTACATGACAGGGGGCTACACCTTC. The encoded protein is CSAQPYMTGGYTF. The rearrangement joins TRBV20-1 to TRBJ1-2; 7 bases are a match to TRBD1. V dropped 6 bases and J dropped 8; count of bases not matched to a gene: 12. Germline V gene sequence: CDR1 DFQATT, CDR2 SNEGSKA (reference sequence). The CDR3 consists of 13 residues.

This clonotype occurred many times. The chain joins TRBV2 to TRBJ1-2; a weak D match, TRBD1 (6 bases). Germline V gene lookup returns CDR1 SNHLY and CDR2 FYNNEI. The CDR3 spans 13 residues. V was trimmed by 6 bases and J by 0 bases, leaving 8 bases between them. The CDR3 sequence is CASRDSTNYGYTF. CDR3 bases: TGTGCCAGCAGGGACAGTACTAACTATGGCTACACCTTC.

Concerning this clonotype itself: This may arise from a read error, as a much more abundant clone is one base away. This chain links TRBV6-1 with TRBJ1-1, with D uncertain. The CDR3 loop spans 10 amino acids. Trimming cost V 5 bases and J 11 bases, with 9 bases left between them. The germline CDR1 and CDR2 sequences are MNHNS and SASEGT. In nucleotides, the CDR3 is TGTGCCAGCAGTAAAGAGCGGGCTTTCTTT. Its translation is CASSKERAFF.

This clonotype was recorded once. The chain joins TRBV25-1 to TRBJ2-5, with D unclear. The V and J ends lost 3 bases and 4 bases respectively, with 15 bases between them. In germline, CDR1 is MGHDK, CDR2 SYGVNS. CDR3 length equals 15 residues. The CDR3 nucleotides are TGTGCCAGCAGTGACCCTAAGGGTTACAGAGAGACCCAGTACTTC. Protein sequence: CASSDPKGYRETQYF. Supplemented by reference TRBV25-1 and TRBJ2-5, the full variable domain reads EADIYQTPRYLVIGTGKKITLECSQTMGHDKMYWYQQDPGMELHLIHYSYGVNSTEKGDLSSESTVSRIRTEHFPLTLESARPSHTSQYLCASSDPKGYRETQYFGPGTRLLVL.

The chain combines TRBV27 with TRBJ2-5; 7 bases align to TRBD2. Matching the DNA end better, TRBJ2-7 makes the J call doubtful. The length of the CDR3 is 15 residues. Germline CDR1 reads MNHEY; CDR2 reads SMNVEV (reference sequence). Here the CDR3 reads CASRTLADPTYEQYF. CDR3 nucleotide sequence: TGTGCCAGCAGGACGCTAGCGGATCCGACCTACGAGCAGTACTTC.

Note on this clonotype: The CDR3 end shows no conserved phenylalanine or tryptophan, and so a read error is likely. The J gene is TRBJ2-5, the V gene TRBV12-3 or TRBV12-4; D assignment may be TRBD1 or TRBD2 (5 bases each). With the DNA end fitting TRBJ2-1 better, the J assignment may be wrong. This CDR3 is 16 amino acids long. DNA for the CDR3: TGTGCCAGCACCTATGGGGCCGAGAGGGCTAGGGAGACCCAGTTCTTA. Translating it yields CASTYGAERARETQFL.

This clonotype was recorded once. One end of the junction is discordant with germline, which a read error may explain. CDR3 loop: CASSEERGGFEQYF. The CDR3 DNA reads as TGTGCCAGCAGCGAAGAGAGGGGGGGATTCGAGCAGTACTTC. This rearrangement joins TRBV2 to TRBJ2-4; D is perhaps TRBD2 (7 bases). The end of the DNA fits TRBJ2-7 better, so the J call may be wrong. CDR3 length: 14 amino acids. The germline V gene has CDR1 SNHLY and CDR2 FYNNEI.

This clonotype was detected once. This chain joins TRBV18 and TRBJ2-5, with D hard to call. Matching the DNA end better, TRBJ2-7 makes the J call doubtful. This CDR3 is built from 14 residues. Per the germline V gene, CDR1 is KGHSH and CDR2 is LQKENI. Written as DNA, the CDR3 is TGTGCCAGCTCACCGGGGATGAGCTCCTACGAGCAGTACTTC. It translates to CASSPGMSSYEQYF.

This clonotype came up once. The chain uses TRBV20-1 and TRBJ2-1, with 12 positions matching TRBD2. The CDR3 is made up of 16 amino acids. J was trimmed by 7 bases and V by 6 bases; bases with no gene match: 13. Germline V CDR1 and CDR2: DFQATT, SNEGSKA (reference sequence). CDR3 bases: TGCAGTGCGCAACCTCTAGCGGGAGGGACCTTGAATGAGCAGTTCTTC. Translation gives CSAQPLAGGTLNEQFF.